These 28 T cell receptor beta chains came from one sample sequenced in a study of technical replicates of blood from a few donors. Sequenced by immunoSEQ multiplex PCR; TCRdb stores in-frame clones only, minus some. The sample consists of more than 65,000 clones, around 97% of them appearing once. What was sequenced was T cells isolated from PBMCs. These receptors came from a human donor in good health.

CDR3 loop: CASSLAPRNEQFF. DNA for the CDR3: TGTGCCAGCAGTTTAGCCCCTAGGAATGAGCAGTTCTTC. The chain uses TRBV28 and TRBJ2-1, with D uncertain. Germline CDR1 reads MDHEN; CDR2 reads SYDVKM. The ends were cut back, 2 bases at V and 7 bases at J, with 9 bases in the middle. The CDR3 length is 13 residues.

The chain couples TRBV6-5 to TRBJ2-1; 10 nucleotides line up with TRBD1. The CDR3 spans 16 residues. From germline, CDR1 is MNHEY and CDR2 SVGAGI. Losses at the gene ends were 0 bases for V and 7 bases for J; bases not matched to a gene: 6. CDR3 protein: CASSYSGTGVSNEQFF. For the CDR3, the DNA is TGTGCCAGCAGTTACTCCGGGACAGGGGTTTCAAATGAGCAGTTCTTC.

V and J are TRBV5-1 and TRBJ2-3; possibly TRBD2 for D (5 bases). CDR3 length: 17 residues. The germline V and J ends were trimmed by 0 bases and 0 bases, with 14 bases remaining between them. The V gene's germline CDR1 is SGHRS and CDR2 YFSETQ. The CDR3 DNA reads as TGCGCCAGCAGCTTGGCGAGGGTAGGCCCCAGCACAGATACGCAGTATTTT. It translates to CASSLARVGPSTDTQYF.

The chain uses TRBV18 and TRBJ2-5; D might be TRBD1 (5 bases). This CDR3 is 13 amino acids long. Germline lookup yields CDR1 KGHSH and CDR2 LQKENI. V was trimmed by 6 bases and J by 2 bases, leaving 10 bases between them. The CDR3 bases are TGTGCCAGCTCTCCGACAGAACAAGAGACCCAGTACTTC. Translating it yields CASSPTEQETQYF.

V usage is TRBV6-6 and J usage is TRBJ1-5; 10 nucleotides agree with TRBD1. The V gene end was trimmed by 6 bases and the J gene end by 7 bases; junction bases not matched to a gene: 6. Looked up from germline, CDR1 is MNHNY and CDR2 is SVGAGI (reference sequence). The CDR3 consists of 14 residues. CDR3 sequence (DNA): TGTGCCAGCAGGGGGGGGACAGGGGACCAGCCCCAGCATTTT. Translating it yields CASRGGTGDQPQHF.

V gene TRBV5-4 combines with J gene TRBJ2-1; D ambiguous. Between the trimmed V and J ends, which lost 1 base and 4 bases, there was a span of 15 bases. CDR1 is SGHNT and CDR2 is YYREEE in the germline V gene (reference sequence). The CDR3 covers 16 residues. For the CDR3, the DNA is TGTGCCAGCAGCTTGTTTCCCGGAGCCGATTACAATGAGCAGTTCTTC. This translates into CASSLFPGADYNEQFF.

The chain uses TRBV11-3 and TRBJ2-5; D is possibly TRBD2 (6 bases). This CDR3 has 14 amino acids. Germline CDR1 reads SGHNT; CDR2 reads YENEEA. The germline V and J ends were trimmed by 4 bases and 5 bases, with 14 bases remaining between them. CDR3 loop: CASSSRGVRETQYF. CDR3 bases: TGTGCCAGCAGCTCTCGCGGGGTACGGGAGACCCAGTACTTC.

The rearrangement joins TRBV18 to TRBJ1-4; the D is unclear. Germline V gives CDR1 KGHSH, CDR2 LQKENI. This CDR3 region has 16 residues. V lost 3 bases to trimming and J lost 4 bases, with 15 bases between them. CDR3 in DNA: TGTGCCAGCTCACCTCGCGAGGCAGCGATTAATGAAAAACTGTTTTTT. It encodes CASSPREAAINEKLFF.

V and J are TRBV6-6 and TRBJ2-1, with a weak D call TRBD1 (6 bases). Germline V gene sequence: CDR1 MNHNY, CDR2 SVGAGI (reference sequence). The germline V and J ends were trimmed by 6 bases and 6 bases, with 18 bases remaining between them. This CDR3 region has 15 residues. CDR3 sequence: CASSEGWQTGNEQFF. In DNA form, the CDR3 reads TGTGCCAGCAGCGAGGGGTGGCAGACAGGCAATGAGCAGTTCTTC.

The V call is TRBV2, the J call TRBJ2-2; TRBD1 matches 8 bases. The CDR3 sequence is 15 residues long. With V trimmed by 4 bases and J by 1 base, 2 bases remained unmatched. Germline-derived CDR1 and CDR2 are SNHLY and FYNNEI. The CDR3 DNA reads TGTGCCAGCAGTGGGGACAGGATGAACACCGGGGAGCTGTTTTTT. This sequence encodes CASSGDRMNTGELFF. Supplemented by reference TRBV2 and TRBJ2-2, the full variable domain reads EPEVTQTPSHQVTQMGQEVILRCVPISNHLYFYWYRQILGQKVEFLVSFYNNEISEKSEIFDDQFSVERPDGSNFTLKIRSTKLEDSAMYFCASSGDRMNTGELFFGEGSRLTVL.

Here the CDR3 DNA reads TGTGCCAGCAGCGTAGGGGGGGGACAGGGCACTGAAGCTTTCTTT. It codes for CASSVGGGQGTEAFF. The V and J genes are TRBV9 and TRBJ1-1; the match to TRBD1 covers 9 bases. This CDR3 spans 15 amino acids. Germline loops: CDR1 SGDLS, CDR2 YYNGEE. Unmatched junction bases numbered 4, after V lost 0 bases and J lost 4 bases.

This clone was counted a single time. The chain links TRBV6-1 to TRBJ2-1, with D possibly matching TRBD1 (6 bases). The CDR3 is made up of 11 amino acids. V lost 9 bases and J 8 bases, leaving 11 bases between the germline ends. CDR1 MNHNS and CDR2 SASEGT come from the germline V gene. The CDR3 DNA follows: TGTGCCAGGGTTACAGGGCATGAGCAGTTCTTC. It yields the protein CARVTGHEQFF.

V usage is TRBV6-5 and J usage is TRBJ2-1; weak D call: TRBD2 (5 bases). Germline assignment: CDR1 MNHEY and CDR2 SVGAGI. V was clipped by 4 bases and J by 0 bases, with 10 bases between them. There are 15 residues in the CDR3. The CDR3 bases are TGTGCCAGCAGTTTCGTCGGAGGCTCCTACAATGAGCAGTTCTTC. Its protein is CASSFVGGSYNEQFF.

V usage is TRBV11-3 and J usage is TRBJ2-7, with 8 bases lining up with TRBD1. The trim removed 5 bases at V and 6 bases at J, leaving 15 bases unmatched. CDR3 length: 16 residues. CDR1 SGHNT and CDR2 YENEEA come from the germline V gene. This CDR3 is CASSVAPGQVFPEQYF. CDR3 sequence (DNA): TGTGCCAGCAGCGTAGCACCGGGACAGGTCTTTCCCGAGCAGTACTTC.

The chain recombines TRBV14 with TRBJ2-7, with a possible D match to TRBD2 (7 bases). CDR1 and CDR2 (germline): SGHDN, FVKESK. Trimming shortened V by 5 bases and J by 4 bases, and 18 bases separated the two germline ends. The CDR3 is 15 amino acids. The CDR3 bases are TGTGCCAGCAGCAGTACCCGCGGGGGCTCATACGAGCAGTACTTC. Its protein is CASSSTRGGSYEQYF.

J is TRBJ2-4 and V is TRBV2; no definite D call. V gave up 3 bases and J gave up 0 bases, with 6 bases separating them. The germline V gene has CDR1 SNHLY and CDR2 FYNNEI. This CDR3 contains 14 residues. The CDR3 DNA reads as TGTGCCAGCAGTGATAGAATAGCCAAAAACATTCAGTACTTC. Translating gives CASSDRIAKNIQYF.

This rearrangement joins TRBV7-3 to TRBJ2-3, with D perhaps TRBD1 (7 bases). The germline V gene encodes CDR1 SGHTA and CDR2 FQGTGA. With 5 bases removed from V and 6 bases from J, the gap between germline ends came to 18 bases. The CDR3 has 15 residues. The CDR3 sequence is CASSLAGGIGDTQYF. CDR3 nucleotides: TGTGCCAGCAGCCTAGCAGGGGGGATAGGGGATACGCAGTATTTT.

The rearrangement links TRBV4-1 to TRBJ1-1; 9 bases are shared with TRBD1. CDR3 size: 14 residues. Germline V lookup: CDR1 MGHRA, CDR2 YSYEKL. V was pared by 4 bases and J by 5 bases, with 5 bases of the junction left unmatched. The CDR3 nucleotides read TGCGCCAGCAGCCCTGGACAGGGGAGGACTGAAGCTTTCTTT. Residues: CASSPGQGRTEAFF.

Points on this clone: The junction departs from the called germline gene at one end, perhaps through a read error. The genes are TRBV7-7 and TRBJ1-1; D not certain. This CDR3 region has 13 residues. Germline V gene lookup returns CDR1 SSHAT and CDR2 FNYEAQ (reference sequence). The CDR3 here is CASSLLMNTEAFF. CDR3 sequence (DNA): TGTGCTAGCAGCTTGTTAATGAACACTGAAGCTTTCTTT.

The chain uses TRBV27 and TRBJ2-7, with TRBD1 as a possible D gene (6 bases). Trimming removed 7 bases from V and 2 bases from J, with 9 bases in between. Germline V lookup: CDR1 MNHEY, CDR2 SMNVEV (reference sequence). The CDR3 runs 12 residues. CDR3 loop: CASKQGPYEQYF. The CDR3 DNA follows: TGTGCCAGCAAACAGGGCCCCTACGAGCAGTACTTC.

The chain is built from TRBV7-8 and TRBJ1-1; D is possibly TRBD1 (5 bases). Trimming took off 4 bases at V and 2 bases at J, with 14 bases between the two ends. The length of the CDR3 is 15 residues. The V gene's germline CDR1 is SGHVS and CDR2 FQNEAQ. The CDR3 sequence is CASSSESDINTEAFF. CDR3 in DNA: TGTGCCAGCAGCTCAGAATCGGACATAAACACTGAAGCTTTCTTT. The full variable domain, with the rest looked up from reference TRBV7-8 and TRBJ1-1, is GAGVSQSPRYKVAKRGQDVALRCDPISGHVSLFWYQQALGQGPEFLTYFQNEAQLDKSGLPSDRFFAERPEGSVSTLKIQRTQQEDSAVYLCASSSESDINTEAFFGQGTRLTVV.

As DNA, the CDR3 is TGCGCCAGCAGCTTGGCGCAGTCCGGGGAGCTGTTTTTT. Translation gives CASSLAQSGELFF. The chain combines TRBV5-1 with TRBJ2-2; D not certain. V lost 0 bases, J lost 6 bases, and 6 bases lay in between. Per germline, CDR1 SGHRS and CDR2 YFSETQ. The CDR3 spans 13 residues.

The chain employs TRBV5-4 and TRBJ2-5, with TRBD1 identical over 7 bases. V was pared by 4 bases and J by 4 bases, with 7 bases of the junction left unmatched. This CDR3 has 14 amino acids. Germline assignment: CDR1 SGHNT and CDR2 YYREEE (reference sequence). This CDR3 is CASSDYRGGETQYF. In DNA, the CDR3 is TGTGCCAGCAGCGATTACAGGGGTGGAGAGACCCAGTACTTC. The full variable domain, in which reference TRBV5-4 and TRBJ2-5 provide the parts outside the CDR3, is ETGVTQSPTHLIKTRGQQVTLRCSSQSGHNTVSWYQQALGQGPQFIFQYYREEENGRGNFPPRFSGLQFPNYSSELNVNALELDDSALYLCASSDYRGGETQYFGPGTRLLVL.

The chain uses TRBV6-1 and TRBJ2-1; perhaps TRBD1 as D (6 bases). The CDR3 contains 12 residues. Germline V gene data show CDR1 as MNHNS and CDR2 as SASEGT. Trimming left V 6 bases short and J 10 bases short, with 13 bases between. The CDR3 DNA reads TGTGCCAGCAGGGGGGCGGCTGGGGAGCAGTTCTTC. Its protein product is CASRGAAGEQFF.

The genes are TRBV4-1 and TRBJ1-1; D call uncertain. CDR3 length: 14 amino acids. V was clipped by 0 bases and J by 2 bases, with 7 bases between them. Per germline, CDR1 MGHRA and CDR2 YSYEKL. This CDR3 is CASSQDEGNTEAFF. The CDR3 DNA is TGCGCCAGCAGCCAAGATGAGGGCAACACTGAAGCTTTCTTT.

The V and J genes are TRBV19 and TRBJ2-1; a weak D match, TRBD2 (6 bases). The V gene's germline CDR1 is LNHDA and CDR2 SQIVND (reference sequence). Trimming stripped 7 bases from V and 1 base from J, with 11 bases between. The CDR3 runs 14 residues. CDR3 bases: TGTGCCAGTAACCGCGGGGCTTCCTACAATGAGCAGTTCTTC. It translates to CASNRGASYNEQFF.

The rearrangement uses TRBV4-1 and TRBJ1-5; D ambiguous. V gave up 2 bases and J gave up 6 bases, with 14 bases separating them. The CDR3 extends over 15 amino acids. Germline values: CDR1 MGHRA, CDR2 YSYEKL. DNA for the CDR3: TGCGCCAGCAGCCAATCGAGGGTACAAGGTCAGCCCCAGCATTTT. It is translated as CASSQSRVQGQPQHF.

The rearrangement joins TRBV5-1 to TRBJ2-7; 11 nucleotides match TRBD2. The CDR3 length is 15 residues. Trimming took 4 bases from V and 0 from J; bases not matched to a gene: 3. The V gene's germline CDR1 is SGHRS and CDR2 YFSETQ. This CDR3 reads CASSLLAGGSYEQYF. As DNA, the CDR3 is TGCGCCAGCAGCCTCCTAGCGGGGGGCTCCTACGAGCAGTACTTC.